The 20 T cell receptor beta chains given below trace back to one sample, sequenced in a study of beta chain features in type 1 diabetes. Of the isolated RNA, all was reverse transcribed, and so the sequenced material was expressed TCRB transcripts. Libraries were prepared by immunoSEQ multiplex PCR; TCRdb keeps only in-frame clonotypes and omits some of them. The table shows about 200,000 clones, with approximately 10% occurring only once. Input material: central memory CD4+ T cells from blood. The source of these receptors is a man aged 18 to 35 in good health.

The rearrangement links TRBV11-2 to TRBJ1-3; D unclear. The length of the CDR3 is 16 residues. Trimming left V 2 bases short and J 0 bases short, with 11 bases between. Germline-derived CDR1 and CDR2 are SGHAT and FQNNGV. CDR3 protein: CASSLFLLNSGNTIYF. The CDR3 region has the DNA TGTGCCAGCAGCTTATTTCTCTTAAACTCTGGAAACACCATATATTTT.

In its sample, this clone was seen a few times. In nucleotides, the CDR3 is TGTGCCAGCAGTGAAGCAGGACAGAGAGAGACCCAGTACTTC. Its translation is CASSEAGQRETQYF. The chain uses TRBV2 and TRBJ2-5; possible D gene TRBD1, 6 bases. Between the trimmed V and J ends, which lost 0 bases and 4 bases, there was a span of 9 bases. Looked up from germline, CDR1 is SNHLY and CDR2 is FYNNEI. There are 14 residues in the CDR3.

The chain joins TRBV7-2 to TRBJ2-1, with 9 bases lining up with TRBD1. The CDR3 spans 18 residues. With 5 bases clipped from V and 2 bases from J, the junction kept 13 bases outside the gene matches. The V gene's germline CDR1 is SGHTA and CDR2 FQGNSA. This CDR3 is CASSTRDRADRTYNEQFF. The CDR3 DNA sequence: TGTGCCAGCAGCACCCGGGACAGGGCTGATAGAACCTACAATGAGCAGTTCTTC. Full variable domain (rest looked up from reference TRBV7-2 and TRBJ2-1): GAGVSQSPSNKVTEKGKDVELRCDPISGHTALYWYRQSLGQGLEFLIYFQGNSAPDKSGLPSDRFSAERTGGSVSTLTIQRTQQEDSAVYLCASSTRDRADRTYNEQFFGPGTRLTVL.

The J gene is TRBJ1-6, the V gene TRBV30; 8 nucleotides align to TRBD1. Per germline, CDR1 GTSNPN and CDR2 SVGIG (reference sequence). This CDR3 region has 12 residues. The V gene end was trimmed by 7 bases and the J gene end by 10 bases; junction bases not matched to a gene: 6. As DNA, the CDR3 is TGTGCCTCAGGGGGCAATGGCTCACCCCTCCACTTT. Translated: CASGGNGSPLHF.

This chain links TRBV28 with TRBJ1-5, with 7 bases matching TRBD1. Germline V gene data show CDR1 as MDHEN and CDR2 as SYDVKM. The V segment lost 6 bases and the J segment 9 bases; nucleotides outside the gene matches: 8. The CDR3 extends over 13 amino acids. The CDR3: CASRQGFLRPQHF. CDR3 DNA: TGTGCCAGCAGACAGGGGTTCTTACGGCCCCAGCATTTT.

This chain connects TRBV5-1 to TRBJ1-1; TRBD1 matches at 8 bases. V shed 4 bases, J shed 1 base, and the junction held 3 bases outside the gene matches. Germline V gene data show CDR1 as SGHRS and CDR2 as YFSETQ. The CDR3 has 14 residues. In DNA, the CDR3 is TGCGCCAGCAGCCCAGGACAGGGGAACACTGAAGCTTTCTTT. Protein sequence: CASSPGQGNTEAFF.

This clone was counted a few times. V gene TRBV7-8 combines with J gene TRBJ1-2, with 10 nucleotides matching TRBD1. The J segment lost 6 bases and the V segment lost 5 bases, leaving 3 bases of the junction unmatched. The CDR3 extends over 13 amino acids. The V gene's germline CDR1 is SGHVS and CDR2 FQNEAQ. The DNA for the CDR3 is TGTGCCAGCAGCGCGGGGACAGGGGATGGCTACACCTTC. Amino acids: CASSAGTGDGYTF.

The J gene is TRBJ2-7, the V gene TRBV9; TRBD2 matches 14 bases. Unmatched junction bases numbered 5, after V lost 5 bases and J lost 4 bases. The CDR3 length is 15 residues. Germline V lookup: CDR1 SGDLS, CDR2 YYNGEE. In DNA, the CDR3 is TGTGCCAGCAGTCGGACTAGCGGGAGGATTTACGAGCAGTACTTC. It yields the protein CASSRTSGRIYEQYF.

About this clone: One end of the junction does not line up with germline, which may come from a read error. The J gene is TRBJ2-7, the V gene TRBV7-7; D gene uncertain. The CDR3 length is 12 residues. Germline values: CDR1 SSHAT, CDR2 FNYEAQ (reference sequence). This chain's CDR3 is CASSLGRDEQYF. CDR3 in DNA: TGTGCTAGCAGCTTAGGCAGAGACGAGCAGTACTTC. Together with reference TRBV7-7 and TRBJ2-7, the CDR3 gives the full variable domain: GAGVSQSPRYKVTKRGQDVTLRCDPISSHATLYWYQQALGQGPEFLTYFNYEAQPDKSGLPSDRFSAERPEGSISTLTIQRTEQRDSAMYRCASSLGRDEQYFGPGTRLTVT.

This clone has more than one count but fewer than ten. The J gene is TRBJ2-2, the V gene TRBV14; D is possibly TRBD1 or TRBD2 (5 bases each). This CDR3 has 15 residues. Germline assignment: CDR1 SGHDN and CDR2 FVKESK. The CDR3 loop is CAKETRDRNTGELFF. The CDR3 nucleotides read TGTGCGAAAGAGACCCGGGACCGTAACACCGGGGAGCTGTTTTTT. The complete variable domain, with remaining parts taken from reference TRBV14 and TRBJ2-2, reads EAGVTQFPSHSVIEKGQTVTLRCDPISGHDNLYWYRRVMGKEIKFLLHFVKESKQDESGMPNNRFLAERTGGTYSTLKVQPAELEDSGVYFCAKETRDRNTGELFFGEGSRLTVL.

The gene calls are TRBV6-6 and TRBJ1-1; unclear D gene. The germline V and J ends were trimmed by 6 bases and 4 bases, with 9 bases remaining between them. From germline, CDR1 is MNHNY and CDR2 SVGAGI (reference sequence). The length of the CDR3 is 12 residues. The CDR3 region is CASRSSLTEAFF. CDR3 nucleotides: TGTGCCAGCAGAAGCAGCCTCACTGAAGCTTTCTTT.

The genes are TRBV6-6 and TRBJ2-7; no reliable D call. Looked up from germline, CDR1 is MNHNY and CDR2 is SVGAGI (reference sequence). Trimming shortened V by 5 bases and J by 6 bases, and 14 bases separated the two germline ends. The CDR3 is 13 residues long. Here the CDR3 reads CASSPATTGEQYF. CDR3 DNA: TGTGCCAGCAGTCCGGCTACGACCGGCGAGCAGTACTTC.

This clone was seen at least ten times. The chain combines TRBV27 with TRBJ1-2, with 7 bases identical to TRBD1. V lost 10 bases and J lost 8; bases outside the gene matches: 7. The CDR3 is made up of 11 amino acids. Germline-derived CDR1 and CDR2 are MNHEY and SMNVEV (reference sequence). CDR3 in amino acids: CATKRGLGYTF. CDR3 DNA: TGTGCCACCAAGAGGGGGCTAGGCTACACCTTC.

The rearrangement joins TRBV5-6 to TRBJ2-4, with D possibly TRBD2 on 5 matching bases. This CDR3 spans 15 amino acids. The germline V gene has CDR1 SGHDT and CDR2 YYEEEE. V lost 0 bases to trimming and J lost 0 bases, with 7 bases between them. The CDR3 coding sequence is TGTGCCAGCAGCTTGGCGGCGGGAGCCAAAAACATTCAGTACTTC. Its protein product is CASSLAAGAKNIQYF.

This clone was recorded many times. The chain joins TRBV7-2 to TRBJ1-2; TRBD1 aligns across 8 bases. Germline-derived CDR1 and CDR2 are SGHTA and FQGNSA. V lost 4 bases to trimming and J lost 3 bases; unmatched junction nucleotides: 4. The CDR3 totals 14 residues. In DNA form, the CDR3 reads TGTGCCAGCAGCTCTCGACAGGGGTACTATGGCTACACCTTC. Its protein is CASSSRQGYYGYTF. Supplemented by reference TRBV7-2 and TRBJ1-2, the full variable domain reads GAGVSQSPSNKVTEKGKDVELRCDPISGHTALYWYRQSLGQGLEFLIYFQGNSAPDKSGLPSDRFSAERTGGSVSTLTIQRTQQEDSAVYLCASSSRQGYYGYTFGSGTRLTVV.

This clone was found many times. The chain is built from TRBV2 and TRBJ2-1; 8 bases line up with TRBD1. The CDR3 runs 12 residues. From germline, CDR1 is SNHLY and CDR2 FYNNEI. V shed 8 bases and J 12 bases; nucleotides not matched to a gene: 9. The CDR3 is CASGWDRQRQFF. CDR3 nucleotide sequence: TGTGCCAGCGGATGGGACAGGCAGAGGCAGTTCTTC.

V gene TRBV5-4 combines with J gene TRBJ2-3; TRBD1 is a possible D gene (6 bases). The ends were cut back, 0 bases at V and 2 bases at J, with 16 bases in the middle. In germline, CDR1 is SGHNT, CDR2 YYREEE (reference sequence). The CDR3 spans 17 residues. The DNA of the CDR3 is TGTGCCAGCAGCTTGGGCTACCGGACAGTTTCCACAGATACGCAGTATTTT. The encoded protein is CASSLGYRTVSTDTQYF.

The chain combines TRBV13 with TRBJ2-5; the D call may be TRBD1 or TRBD2 (5 bases each). Germline CDR1 reads PRHDT; CDR2 reads FYEKMQ (reference sequence). Trimming shortened V by 5 bases and J by 7 bases, and 14 bases separated the two germline ends. The CDR3 consists of 13 residues. CDR3 region: CASSQRGLGTQYF. DNA of the CDR3: TGTGCCAGCAGCCAACGGGGCTTGGGGACCCAGTACTTC.

This clone showed up just a few times. This chain connects TRBV7-2 to TRBJ2-7, with D maybe TRBD1 (6 bases). Germline V gene sequence: CDR1 SGHTA, CDR2 FQGNSA. The CDR3 loop spans 17 amino acids. V was clipped by 5 bases and J by 2 bases, with 22 bases between them. This chain's CDR3 is CASSPVGSKGVTYEQYF. CDR3 nucleotide sequence: TGTGCCAGCAGCCCGGTAGGCTCCAAGGGGGTCACCTACGAGCAGTACTTC.

This clone turned up a few times. This sequence joins TRBV23-1 and TRBJ2-2; 7 bases are shared with TRBD1. TRBV23-1 is given ORF status, its function remaining uncertain. Unmatched junction bases numbered 5, after V lost 6 bases and J lost 7 bases. The length of the CDR3 is 13 residues. In DNA, the CDR3 is TGCGCCAGCAGACAGGGGTTGGGCGGGGAGCTGTTTTTT. Its protein product is CASRQGLGGELFF.